What follows are 23 T cell receptor beta chains derived from one specimen sequenced in a study of long-term antiretroviral therapy in people with HIV. Runs used v3.0 of the immunoSEQ assay and were done at survey level. Clones were read by immunoSEQ multiplex PCR, and TCRdb kept only the in-frame ones, dropping some. The sample lists around 20,000 clones, about four fifths seen once, with roughly 5.9% in the top ten. The sequences come from unsorted PBMCs, collected 0.2 years after starting antiretroviral therapy. These receptors were collected from a woman between 25 and 40 years old with HIV.

CDR3 residues: CASSSRRSSYEQYF. The CDR3 region has the DNA TGTGCCAGCAGCTCCCGGCGGAGTTCCTACGAGCAGTACTTC. The V call is TRBV9, the J call TRBJ2-7; D gene uncertain. Germline-derived CDR1 and CDR2 are SGDLS and YYNGEE. V was shortened by 4 bases and J by 1 base, with 12 bases between the two germline ends. The CDR3 runs to 14 residues.

This clone was seen more than once but under ten times. The chain is built from TRBV7-9 and TRBJ2-2; D is undetermined. The length of the CDR3 is 14 residues. CDR1 and CDR2 from the germline V gene are SEHNR and FQNEAQ (reference sequence). Trimming stripped 5 bases from V and 6 bases from J, with 13 bases between. The CDR3 DNA follows: TGTGCCAGCAGCCAATTTTCAGGTTCCGGGGAGCTGTTTTTT. Its protein product is CASSQFSGSGELFF.

This chain links TRBV5-1 with TRBJ2-2, with 10 bases that match TRBD1. The CDR3 loop spans 16 amino acids. Germline CDR1 SGHRS, CDR2 YFSETQ. V shed 3 bases, J shed 4 bases, and the junction held 6 bases outside the gene matches. In nucleotides, the CDR3 is TGCGCCAGCAGCTCGGGACAGGGGATCGGCACCGGGGAGCTGTTTTTT. This encodes CASSSGQGIGTGELFF.

The chain is built from TRBV19 and TRBJ1-6; 9 bases map to TRBD1. Germline trimming cut 3 bases from V and 9 bases from J; bases unmatched to any gene: 0. This CDR3 is built from 13 residues. Germline V CDR1 and CDR2: LNHDA, SQIVND (reference sequence). The CDR3 DNA is TGTGCCAGTAGTATGGACAGGGGTTCACCCCTCCACTTT. It codes for CASSMDRGSPLHF.

The V call is TRBV10-3, the J call TRBJ1-4; TRBD1 is a possible D gene (6 bases). The CDR3 extends over 15 amino acids. V lost 6 bases and J lost 4, with 15 bases in between. Germline V gene data show CDR1 as ENHRY and CDR2 as SYGVKD. DNA of the CDR3: TGTGCCATCAGCGGGGATGGACAGCTTAATGAAAAACTGTTTTTT. Protein sequence: CAISGDGQLNEKLFF.

The chain links TRBV2 to TRBJ2-1; 7 nucleotides agree with TRBD2. This CDR3 region has 14 residues. Germline values: CDR1 SNHLY, CDR2 FYNNEI. J lost 0 bases, V lost 6 bases, and 2 bases had no gene match. The CDR3 bases are TGTGCCAGCAGGCGGGGGAGCTCCTACAATGAGCAGTTCTTC. It yields the protein CASRRGSSYNEQFF. The whole variable domain, filled in from reference TRBV2 and TRBJ2-1, reads EPEVTQTPSHQVTQMGQEVILRCVPISNHLYFYWYRQILGQKVEFLVSFYNNEISEKSEIFDDQFSVERPDGSNFTLKIRSTKLEDSAMYFCASRRGSSYNEQFFGPGTRLTVL.

The V and J genes are TRBV2 and TRBJ1-1; a possible D gene is TRBD1 (5 bases). V lost 5 bases and J 6 bases, leaving 16 bases between the germline ends. The CDR3 covers 14 residues. Germline assignment: CDR1 SNHLY and CDR2 FYNNEI. CDR3 bases: TGTGCCAGCAGTTCCGGGGGGGGGAAAGCTGAAGCTTTCTTT. Its protein is CASSSGGGKAEAFF.

Here the CDR3 DNA reads TGTGCCAGCAGTAGCCGAACAAAGGGTTACGAGCAGTACTTC. Its protein is CASSSRTKGYEQYF. This chain joins TRBV5-8 and TRBJ2-7; D gene ambiguous. The ends were cut back, 5 bases at V and 4 bases at J, with 16 bases in the middle. The CDR3 is 14 residues long. In germline, CDR1 is SGHTS, CDR2 YDEGEE.

The V and J genes are TRBV2 and TRBJ1-4, with TRBD1 matching over 7 bases. The CDR3 runs 15 residues. The junction had 8 bases not matched to a gene; V was cut back by 6 bases and J by 4 bases. Germline V lookup: CDR1 SNHLY, CDR2 FYNNEI. The CDR3 nucleotides read TGTGCCAGCAGGGGGGCCGGGACAGTTAATGAAAAACTGTTTTTT. This gives the protein CASRGAGTVNEKLFF.

This clone was counted a few times. This sequence joins TRBV5-1 and TRBJ2-1, with a tentative D call TRBD1 (6 bases). V was cut by 0 bases and J by 10 bases, with 17 bases left in between. This CDR3 is built from 15 residues. From germline, CDR1 is SGHRS and CDR2 YFSETQ. DNA of the CDR3: TGCGCCAGCAGCTTGGCCCTAGGGGGAACGAGAGAGCAGTTCTTC. This sequence encodes CASSLALGGTREQFF. Complete variable domain (other parts from reference TRBV5-1 and TRBJ2-1): KAGVTQTPRYLIKTRGQQVTLSCSPISGHRSVSWYQQTPGQGLQFLFEYFSETQRNKGNFPGRFSGRQFSNSRSEMNVSTLELGDSALYLCASSLALGGTREQFFGPGTRLTVL.

The genes are TRBV5-6 and TRBJ1-1; perhaps TRBD1 as D (6 bases). The CDR3 contains 14 residues. From germline, CDR1 is SGHDT and CDR2 YYEEEE. The V and J ends lost 0 bases and 3 bases respectively, with 9 bases between them. CDR3 DNA sequence: TGTGCCAGCAGCTTGGCAGGGGCGGACACTGAAGCTTTCTTT. Protein: CASSLAGADTEAFF.

The chain joins TRBV5-6 to TRBJ1-1, with 8 bases aligning to TRBD1. This CDR3 region has 16 residues. Germline lookup yields CDR1 SGHDT and CDR2 YYEEEE. Trimming at V came to 2 bases and at J to 5 bases, leaving 11 bases not matched to a gene. The CDR3 spells CASSLRSSRGLTEAFF. The CDR3 DNA follows: TGTGCCAGCAGCTTACGGTCCAGCAGGGGGCTTACTGAAGCTTTCTTT.

This chain joins TRBV18 and TRBJ2-5; 11 positions match TRBD1. J gave up 4 bases and V 2 bases, and 0 bases lay outside the gene matches. The CDR3 sequence is 14 residues long. The V gene's germline CDR1 is KGHSH and CDR2 LQKENI. The CDR3: CASSPGTGGETQYF. The DNA of the CDR3 is TGTGCCAGCTCACCAGGGACAGGGGGAGAGACCCAGTACTTC.

V and J are TRBV25-1 and TRBJ2-2, with 8 bases lining up with TRBD2. Unmatched junction bases numbered 7, after V lost 1 base and J lost 3 bases. CDR1 and CDR2 from the germline V gene are MGHDK and SYGVNS. The CDR3 extends over 17 amino acids. CDR3 sequence: CASSESSRGVYTGELFF. In nucleotides, the CDR3 is TGTGCCAGCAGTGAATCCTCGCGGGGGGTGTACACCGGGGAGCTGTTTTTT. Based on the CDR3 plus reference TRBV25-1 and TRBJ2-2, the full variable domain is EADIYQTPRYLVIGTGKKITLECSQTMGHDKMYWYQQDPGMELHLIHYSYGVNSTEKGDLSSESTVSRIRTEHFPLTLESARPSHTSQYLCASSESSRGVYTGELFFGEGSRLTVL.

This chain connects TRBV30 to TRBJ1-2, with D maybe TRBD1 (5 bases). Trimming shortened V by 3 bases and J by 3 bases, and 14 bases separated the two germline ends. Germline V gene lookup returns CDR1 GTSNPN and CDR2 SVGIG (reference sequence). There are 14 residues in the CDR3. The CDR3 loop is CAWRGEGEYYGYTF. The CDR3 DNA follows: TGTGCCTGGAGGGGGGAGGGAGAGTACTATGGCTACACCTTC.

The chain employs TRBV10-2 and TRBJ1-6, with D maybe TRBD1 (6 bases). Trimming shortened V by 3 bases and J by 5 bases, and 17 bases separated the two germline ends. The CDR3 has 17 residues. CDR1 is WSHSY and CDR2 is SAAADI in the germline V gene. The CDR3 DNA follows: TGCGCCAGCAGTGATTGGTGGGGAGGGGGAGATAATTCACCCCTCCACTTT. It codes for CASSDWWGGGDNSPLHF.

The rearrangement uses TRBV7-2 and TRBJ1-1; possibly TRBD1 for D (6 bases). Germline V gene sequence: CDR1 SGHTA, CDR2 FQGNSA. V shed 4 bases and J shed 1 base, with 13 bases lying between them. This CDR3 has 15 residues. CDR3 nucleotide sequence: TGTGCCAGCAGCTATAGTAGGGGGGGGAACACTGAAGCTTTCTTT. Its translation is CASSYSRGGNTEAFF.

The chain has TRBV5-4 and TRBJ1-2; 7 bases fit TRBD1. The germline CDR1 and CDR2 sequences are SGHNT and YYREEE (reference sequence). This CDR3 is built from 18 residues. V lost 0 bases to trimming and J lost 0 bases; unmatched junction nucleotides: 11. CDR3 nucleotide sequence: TGTGCCAGCAGCTTGGGGGGATCTGGACAGGCTTCTAACTATGGCTACACCTTC. It encodes CASSLGGSGQASNYGYTF. The whole variable domain, remainder taken from reference TRBV5-4 and TRBJ1-2, is ETGVTQSPTHLIKTRGQQVTLRCSSQSGHNTVSWYQQALGQGPQFIFQYYREEENGRGNFPPRFSGLQFPNYSSELNVNALELDDSALYLCASSLGGSGQASNYGYTFGSGTRLTVV.

The chain recombines TRBV7-9 with TRBJ2-1; the match to TRBD2 covers 8 bases. This CDR3 is 15 amino acids long. The ends lost 1 base at V and 5 bases at J; junction bases unmatched: 4. CDR1 is SEHNR, CDR2 FQNEAQ, per germline (reference sequence). In DNA form, the CDR3 reads TGTGCCAGCAGCTTAGATCAGGGACTAGACAATGAGCAGTTCTTC. Amino acid sequence: CASSLDQGLDNEQFF.

Only one count was recorded for this clone. This sequence joins TRBV15 and TRBJ2-7, with 10 bases identical to TRBD2. The length of the CDR3 is 18 residues. V was clipped by 1 base and J by 3 bases; unmatched bases: 12. Germline V CDR1 and CDR2: LNHNV, YYDKDF (reference sequence). In DNA form, the CDR3 reads TGTGCCACCAGCAGAGCCCGGACTAGCGGTCCTAGTCGCTACGAGCAGTACTTC. Translation: CATSRARTSGPSRYEQYF.

V gene TRBV19 combines with J gene TRBJ2-7; D may be TRBD1 (7 bases). The V and J ends lost 5 bases and 2 bases respectively, with 16 bases between them. CDR1 and CDR2 (germline): LNHDA, SQIVND (reference sequence). This CDR3 is built from 15 residues. The chain's CDR3 is CASSSTGDSPYEQYV. In nucleotides, the CDR3 is TGTGCCAGTAGTTCTACGGGGGACAGTCCCTACGAGCAGTACGTC.

The chain is built from TRBV7-2 and TRBJ1-1, with D perhaps TRBD1 (5 bases). With 5 bases removed from V and 4 bases from J, the gap between germline ends came to 17 bases. This CDR3 spans 15 amino acids. Germline loops: CDR1 SGHTA, CDR2 FQGNSA. This CDR3 is CASSARAWEGTEAFF. DNA of the CDR3: TGTGCCAGCAGCGCCAGGGCTTGGGAGGGCACTGAAGCTTTCTTT.

The rearrangement links TRBV6-1 to TRBJ2-1; 8 bases are shared with TRBD2. Trimming cost V 3 bases and J 0 bases; bases outside gene matches: 4. Germline V gives CDR1 MNHNS, CDR2 SASEGT. This CDR3 is built from 16 residues. CDR3 sequence: CASSERSGGSYNEQFF. CDR3 coding DNA: TGTGCCAGCAGTGAGAGGAGCGGGGGCTCCTACAATGAGCAGTTCTTC.